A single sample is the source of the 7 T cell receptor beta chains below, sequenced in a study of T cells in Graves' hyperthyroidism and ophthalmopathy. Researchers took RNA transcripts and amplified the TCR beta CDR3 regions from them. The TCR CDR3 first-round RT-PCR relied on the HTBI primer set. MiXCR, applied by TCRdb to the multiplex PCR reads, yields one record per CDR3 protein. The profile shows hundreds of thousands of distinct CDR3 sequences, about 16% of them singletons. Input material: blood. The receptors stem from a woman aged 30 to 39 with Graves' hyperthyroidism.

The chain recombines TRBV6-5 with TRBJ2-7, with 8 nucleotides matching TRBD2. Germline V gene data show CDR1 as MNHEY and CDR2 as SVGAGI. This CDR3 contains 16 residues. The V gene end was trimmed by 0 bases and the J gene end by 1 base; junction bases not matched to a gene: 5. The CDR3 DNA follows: TGTGCCAGCAGTTACTCTCTTGAGCGGGAGTCCTACGAGCAGTACTTC. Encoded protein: CASSYSLERESYEQYF.

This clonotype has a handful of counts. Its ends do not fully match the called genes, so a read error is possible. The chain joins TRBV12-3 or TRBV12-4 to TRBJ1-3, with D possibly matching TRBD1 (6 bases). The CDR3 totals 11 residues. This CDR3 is CASSFEGEKDF. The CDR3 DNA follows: TGTGCCAGCAGTTTTGAGGGGGAAAAGGATTTT.

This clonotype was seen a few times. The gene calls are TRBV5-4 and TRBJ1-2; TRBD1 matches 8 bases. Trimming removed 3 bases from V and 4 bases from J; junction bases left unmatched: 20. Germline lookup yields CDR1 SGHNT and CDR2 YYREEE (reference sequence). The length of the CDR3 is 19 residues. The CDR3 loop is CASSSAQGARSRTGYGYTF. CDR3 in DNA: TGTGCCAGCAGCTCCGCGCAGGGGGCGCGTTCCCGGACGGGCTATGGCTACACCTTC.

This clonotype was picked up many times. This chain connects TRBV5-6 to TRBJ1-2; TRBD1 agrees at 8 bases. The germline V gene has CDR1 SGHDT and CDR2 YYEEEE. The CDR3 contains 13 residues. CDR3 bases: TGTGCTACATCACAGGGGGTGTCGTATGGCTACACCTTC. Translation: CATSQGVSYGYTF.

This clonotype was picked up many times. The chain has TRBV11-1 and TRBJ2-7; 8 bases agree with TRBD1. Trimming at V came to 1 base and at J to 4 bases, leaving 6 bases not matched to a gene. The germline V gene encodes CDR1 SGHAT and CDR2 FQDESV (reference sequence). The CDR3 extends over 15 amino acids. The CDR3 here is CASSLEAGGFYEQYF. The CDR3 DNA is TGTGCCAGCAGCTTAGAGGCAGGGGGCTTTTACGAGCAGTACTTC.

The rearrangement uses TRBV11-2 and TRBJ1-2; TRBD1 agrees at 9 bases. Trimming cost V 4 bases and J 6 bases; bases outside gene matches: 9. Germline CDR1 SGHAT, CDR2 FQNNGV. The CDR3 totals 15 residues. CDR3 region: CASSSGTGLVHGYTF. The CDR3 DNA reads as TGTGCCAGCAGCTCCGGGACAGGGTTAGTCCATGGCTACACCTTC.

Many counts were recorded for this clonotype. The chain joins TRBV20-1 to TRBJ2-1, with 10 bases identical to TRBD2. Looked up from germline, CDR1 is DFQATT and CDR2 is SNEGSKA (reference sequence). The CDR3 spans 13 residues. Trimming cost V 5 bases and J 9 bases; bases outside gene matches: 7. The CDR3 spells CSAVQREGVEQFF. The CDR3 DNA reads TGCAGTGCTGTCCAGCGGGAGGGCGTTGAGCAGTTCTTC.